This entry concerns a single T cell receptor beta chain. Its matching antigen is unknown. This sample was included in a study of T cells in localized non-small cell lung cancer. Study conclusions and caveats: Blood T cell density predicted longer survival; adjacent-lung clonality, shorter.

TCRdb's copy holds only in-frame clones and misses some; the assay was immunoSEQ multiplex PCR. The table has some 15,000 clones, approximately 85% seen once; the top ten hold 4.2%. Germline V gene lookup returns CDR1 GTSNPN and CDR2 SVGIG (reference sequence). The V end lost 1 base, the J end lost 4 bases, and 7 bases lay between the germline ends. This CDR3 is built from 12 residues. The sample was peripheral blood, taken before any cancer treatment. This receptor was identified in a woman aged 40-69 years with stage I lung adenocarcinoma. The chain employs TRBV30 and TRBJ1-2; no clear D gene. CDR3 in amino acids: CAWSGQAYGYTF. CDR3 coding DNA: TGTGCCTGGAGTGGTCAGGCCTATGGCTACACCTTC. Full variable domain (rest looked up from reference TRBV30 and TRBJ1-2): SQTIHQWPATLVQPVGSPLSLECTVEGTSNPNLYWYRQAAGRGLQLLFYSVGIGQISSEVPQNLSASRPQDRQFILSSKKLLLSDSGFYLCAWSGQAYGYTFGSGTRLTVV.